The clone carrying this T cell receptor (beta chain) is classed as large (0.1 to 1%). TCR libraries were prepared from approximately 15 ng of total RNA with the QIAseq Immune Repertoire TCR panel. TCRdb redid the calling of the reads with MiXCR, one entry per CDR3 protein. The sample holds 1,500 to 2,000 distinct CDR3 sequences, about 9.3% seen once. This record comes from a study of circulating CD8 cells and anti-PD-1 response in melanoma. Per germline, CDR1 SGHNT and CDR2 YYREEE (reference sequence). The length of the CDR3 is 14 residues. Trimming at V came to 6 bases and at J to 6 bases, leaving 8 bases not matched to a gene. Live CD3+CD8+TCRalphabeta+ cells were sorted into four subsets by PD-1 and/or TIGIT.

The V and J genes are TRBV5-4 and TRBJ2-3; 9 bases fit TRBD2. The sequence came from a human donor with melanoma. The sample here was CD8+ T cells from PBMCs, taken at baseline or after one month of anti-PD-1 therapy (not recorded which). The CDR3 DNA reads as TGTGCCAGCACCGGACGTAGCGGGGGCGATACGCAGTATTTT. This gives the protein CASTGRSGGDTQYF.